The source of this T cell receptor (beta chain) is a study of radiation and T cells in renal cell carcinoma. The study, taken as a whole, reports: Baseline intratumoral clonotype presence is unknown without pretreatment biopsies. Top tumor clonotypes rose in blood 2 weeks post-radiation, then contracted.

Produced via immunoSEQ multiplex PCR; TCRdb's table is partial and in-frame only. The sample lists over 120,000 clones; around 88% were seen once. A word on this clone: The antigen is not known.

Per germline, CDR1 SGHTA and CDR2 FQGNSA. Trimming removed 5 bases from V and 7 bases from J, with 12 bases in between. CDR3 length: 13 residues. This sample's time point: blood 4 weeks post-SBRT, at nephrectomy. Stated treatment: 15 Gy SBRT to primary tumor, nephrectomy 4 weeks later. Nephrectomy followed 15 Gy stereotactic body radiation by 4 weeks. Material: blood, obtained from a patient whose treatment included radiotherapy and nephrectomy. This sequence joins TRBV7-2 and TRBJ2-1; D not certain. This receptor was identified in a woman between 45 and 65 years old with renal cell carcinoma. The CDR3 bases are TGTGCCAGCAGCCGTCCCGGCAATAATGAGCAGTTCTTC. Amino acid sequence: CASSRPGNNEQFF. The full variable domain, in which reference TRBV7-2 and TRBJ2-1 provide the parts outside the CDR3, is GAGVSQSPSNKVTEKGKDVELRCDPISGHTALYWYRQSLGQGLEFLIYFQGNSAPDKSGLPSDRFSAERTGGSVSTLTIQRTQQEDSAVYLCASSRPGNNEQFFGPGTRLTVL.